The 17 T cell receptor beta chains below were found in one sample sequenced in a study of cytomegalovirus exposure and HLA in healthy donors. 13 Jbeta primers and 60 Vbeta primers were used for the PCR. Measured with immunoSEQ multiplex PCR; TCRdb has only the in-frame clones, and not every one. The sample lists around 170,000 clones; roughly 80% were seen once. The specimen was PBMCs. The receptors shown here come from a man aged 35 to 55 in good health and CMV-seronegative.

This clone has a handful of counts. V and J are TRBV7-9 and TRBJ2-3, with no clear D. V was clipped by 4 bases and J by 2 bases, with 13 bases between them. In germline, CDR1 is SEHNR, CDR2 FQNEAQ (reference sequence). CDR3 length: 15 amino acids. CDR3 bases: TGTGCCAGCAGCTCTCGACTGGAAGCCACAGATACGCAGTATTTT. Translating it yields CASSSRLEATDTQYF.

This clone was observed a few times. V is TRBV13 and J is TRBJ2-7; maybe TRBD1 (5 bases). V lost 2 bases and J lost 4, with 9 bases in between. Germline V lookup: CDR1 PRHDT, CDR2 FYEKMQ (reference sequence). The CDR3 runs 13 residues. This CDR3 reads CASSLSAGYEQYF. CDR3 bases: TGTGCCAGCAGCTTATCGGCAGGGTACGAGCAGTACTTC.

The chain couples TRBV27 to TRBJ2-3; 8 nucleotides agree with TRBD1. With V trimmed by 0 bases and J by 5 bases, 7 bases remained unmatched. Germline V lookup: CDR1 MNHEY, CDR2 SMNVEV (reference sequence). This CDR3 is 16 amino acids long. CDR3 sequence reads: CASSLSNRGQGDTQYF. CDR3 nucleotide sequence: TGTGCCAGCAGTTTATCCAATCGAGGACAGGGAGATACGCAGTATTTT.

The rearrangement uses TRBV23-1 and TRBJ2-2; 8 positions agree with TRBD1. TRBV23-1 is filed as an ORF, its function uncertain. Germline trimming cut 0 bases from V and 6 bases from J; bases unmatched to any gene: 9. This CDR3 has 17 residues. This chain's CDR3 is CASSQSMGRGPAGELFF. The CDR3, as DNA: TGCGCCAGCAGTCAATCGATGGGCAGGGGGCCTGCCGGGGAGCTGTTTTTT.

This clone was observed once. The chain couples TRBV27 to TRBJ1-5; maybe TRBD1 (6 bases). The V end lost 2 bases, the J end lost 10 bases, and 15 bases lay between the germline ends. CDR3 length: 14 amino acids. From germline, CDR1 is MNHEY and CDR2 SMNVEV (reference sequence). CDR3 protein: CASSLNGGAEPQHF. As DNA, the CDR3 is TGTGCCAGCAGTTTAAATGGGGGCGCAGAACCCCAGCATTTT.

CDR3 protein: CASSFQENTEAFF. CDR3 sequence (DNA): TGTGCCAGCAGCTTCCAGGAGAACACTGAAGCTTTCTTT. The rearrangement joins TRBV7-2 to TRBJ1-1; D ambiguous. Germline CDR1 reads SGHTA; CDR2 reads FQGNSA. CDR3 length: 13 amino acids. Trimming cost V 3 bases and J 1 base, with 6 bases left between them.

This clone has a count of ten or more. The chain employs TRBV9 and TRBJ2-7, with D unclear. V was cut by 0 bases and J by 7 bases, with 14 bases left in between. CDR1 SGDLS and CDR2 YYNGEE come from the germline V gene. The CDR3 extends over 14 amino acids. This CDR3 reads CASSVEGSAFEQYF. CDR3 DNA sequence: TGTGCCAGCAGCGTAGAAGGAAGCGCGTTTGAGCAGTACTTC.

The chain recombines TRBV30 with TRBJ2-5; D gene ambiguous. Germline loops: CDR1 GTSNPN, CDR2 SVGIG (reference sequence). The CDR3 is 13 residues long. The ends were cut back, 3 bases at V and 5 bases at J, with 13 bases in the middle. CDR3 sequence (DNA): TGTGCCTGGAGCGGATATGCCGGGGAGACCCAGTACTTC. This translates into CAWSGYAGETQYF.

The CDR3, as DNA: TGTGCCATCAGTCTCGCCCTAGCGGGAGCCCCAGATACGCAGTATTTT. As protein: CAISLALAGAPDTQYF. The genes are TRBV10-3 and TRBJ2-3; 10 bases agree with TRBD2. Germline values: CDR1 ENHRY, CDR2 SYGVKD. The CDR3 length is 16 residues. The ends lost 5 bases at V and 4 bases at J; junction bases unmatched: 9.

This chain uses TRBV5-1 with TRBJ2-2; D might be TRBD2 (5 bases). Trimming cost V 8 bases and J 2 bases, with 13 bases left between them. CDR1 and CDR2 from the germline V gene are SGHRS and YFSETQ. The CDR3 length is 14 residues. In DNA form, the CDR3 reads TGCGCCAGTAGGCTAGGGAGAAACACCGGGGAGCTGTTTTTT. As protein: CASRLGRNTGELFF. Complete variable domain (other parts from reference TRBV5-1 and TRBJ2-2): KAGVTQTPRYLIKTRGQQVTLSCSPISGHRSVSWYQQTPGQGLQFLFEYFSETQRNKGNFPGRFSGRQFSNSRSEMNVSTLELGDSALYLCASRLGRNTGELFFGEGSRLTVL.

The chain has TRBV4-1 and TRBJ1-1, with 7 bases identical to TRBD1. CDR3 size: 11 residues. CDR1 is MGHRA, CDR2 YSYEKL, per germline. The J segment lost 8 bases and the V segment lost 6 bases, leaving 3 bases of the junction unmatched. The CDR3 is CASRTTGEAFF. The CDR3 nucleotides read TGCGCCAGCAGGACGACAGGGGAAGCTTTCTTT.

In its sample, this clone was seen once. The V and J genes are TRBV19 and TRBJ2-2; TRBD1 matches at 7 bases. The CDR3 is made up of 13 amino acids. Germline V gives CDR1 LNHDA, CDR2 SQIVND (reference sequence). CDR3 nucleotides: TGTGCAGGGGCAACAGGGGAGACCGGGGAGCTGTTTTTT. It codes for CAGATGETGELFF.

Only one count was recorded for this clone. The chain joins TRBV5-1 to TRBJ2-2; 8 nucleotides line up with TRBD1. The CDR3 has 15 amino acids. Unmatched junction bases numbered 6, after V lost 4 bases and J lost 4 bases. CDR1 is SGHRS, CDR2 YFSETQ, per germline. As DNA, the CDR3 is TGCGCCAGCAGCCCCGGACAGGGCCGCACCGGGGAGCTGTTTTTT. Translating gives CASSPGQGRTGELFF.

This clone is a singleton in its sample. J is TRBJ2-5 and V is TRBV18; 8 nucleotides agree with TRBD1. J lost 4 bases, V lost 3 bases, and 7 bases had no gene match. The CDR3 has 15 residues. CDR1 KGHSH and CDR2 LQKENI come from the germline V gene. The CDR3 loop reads CASSPNGQGRETQYF. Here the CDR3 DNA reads TGTGCCAGCTCACCGAACGGACAGGGAAGAGAGACCCAGTACTTC.

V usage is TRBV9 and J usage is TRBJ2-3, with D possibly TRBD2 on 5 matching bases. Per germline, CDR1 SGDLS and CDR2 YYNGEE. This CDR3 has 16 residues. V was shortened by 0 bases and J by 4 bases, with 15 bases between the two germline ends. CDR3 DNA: TGTGCCAGCAGCGTAGAAACCCGGGGTCGGGCAGATACGCAGTATTTT. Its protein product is CASSVETRGRADTQYF.

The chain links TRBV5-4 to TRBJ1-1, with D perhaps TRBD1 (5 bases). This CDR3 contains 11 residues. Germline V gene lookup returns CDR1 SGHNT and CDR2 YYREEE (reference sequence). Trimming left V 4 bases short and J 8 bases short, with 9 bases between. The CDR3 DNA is TGTGCCAGCAGCCCCGGGGGAGAAGCTTTCTTT. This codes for CASSPGGEAFF.

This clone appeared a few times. This CDR3 reads CASSEAGQLGNTIYF. CDR3 bases: TGTGCCAGCAGTGAAGCAGGACAGCTCGGAAACACCATATATTTT. V usage is TRBV6-1 and J usage is TRBJ1-3; TRBD1 might be the D (6 bases). V lost 0 bases and J 4 bases, leaving 10 bases between the germline ends. The V gene's germline CDR1 is MNHNS and CDR2 SASEGT. This CDR3 is built from 15 residues.